The clone carrying this TCR beta chain has more than one count but fewer than ten. This sample is part of a study of T cell changes during pregnancy in multiple sclerosis. Assay: immunoSEQ multiplex PCR; the TCRdb copy retains only in-frame clones and omits some. This repertoire shows approximately 89,000 clones, 94% found once; its top ten account for less than 2%. This CDR3 contains 12 residues. The V end was cut by 7 bases, the J end by 3 bases, with 9 bases between. The V gene's germline CDR1 is MDHEN and CDR2 SYDVKM. The material sequenced was peripheral blood, taken after pregnancy. The origin of this receptor is a female donor in good health, enrolled as a control in a pregnancy study. This chain joins TRBV28 and TRBJ1-1; D perhaps matches TRBD1 (5 bases). As DNA, the CDR3 is TGTGCCAGCACCCCAGGGTACACTGAAGCTTTCTTT. Residues: CASTPGYTEAFF.